The next 24 T cell receptor beta chains were all read from a single sample in a study of cytomegalovirus exposure and HLA in healthy donors. Using immunoSEQ multiplex PCR, the repertoire was profiled, and TCRdb retains in-frame clones only, with some absent. The sample shows over 150,000 clones, roughly 89% of them seen only once. Material for sequencing was PBMCs. The source is a woman aged 18-30 years in good health and CMV-seropositive.

The chain has TRBV30 and TRBJ1-6; 11 nucleotides line up with TRBD1. The V and J ends lost 0 bases and 8 bases, in that order; junction bases with no gene match: 3. The CDR3 contains 15 residues. Germline values: CDR1 GTSNPN, CDR2 SVGIG (reference sequence). For the CDR3, the DNA is TGTGCCTGGAGTGTAGTGGGACAGGGGGATTCACCCCTCCACTTT. Translation: CAWSVVGQGDSPLHF.

The chain carries TRBV5-1 and TRBJ2-1, with 7 bases that match TRBD2. The CDR3 has 22 amino acids. With 1 base clipped from V and 0 bases from J, the junction kept 22 bases outside the gene matches. The germline gives CDR1 SGHRS, CDR2 YFSETQ. The CDR3 spells CASSLLPVVKPLAAASYNEQFF. The CDR3 DNA sequence: TGCGCCAGCAGCTTGTTACCTGTTGTTAAGCCGCTAGCGGCAGCCTCCTACAATGAGCAGTTCTTC.

The V and J genes are TRBV5-5 and TRBJ2-7; a weak D match, TRBD2 (5 bases). The V gene lost 3 bases and the J gene lost 5 bases, with 15 bases spanning the gap. There are 14 residues in the CDR3. Germline loops: CDR1 SGHKS, CDR2 YYEKEE (reference sequence). CDR3 in amino acids: CASSSAGPSNEQYF. For the CDR3, the DNA is TGTGCCAGCAGCTCGGCAGGACCTAGCAACGAGCAGTACTTC.

This clone appeared a few times. The chain employs TRBV5-4 and TRBJ1-2; D is ambiguous. CDR1 is SGHNT, CDR2 YYREEE, per germline (reference sequence). The V gene lost 0 bases and the J gene lost 0 bases, with 9 bases spanning the gap. This CDR3 has 15 amino acids. In DNA, the CDR3 is TGTGCCAGCAGCTTGGATGGCAGGACTAACTATGGCTACACCTTC. Amino acid sequence: CASSLDGRTNYGYTF.

The rearrangement uses TRBV19 and TRBJ2-2, with D unclear. The CDR3 has 13 residues. V lost 9 bases and J 1 base, leaving 9 bases between the germline ends. The germline V gene has CDR1 LNHDA and CDR2 SQIVND (reference sequence). The chain's CDR3 is CASKTVNTGELFF. CDR3 sequence (DNA): TGTGCCAGCAAAACAGTGAACACCGGGGAGCTGTTTTTT.

This rearrangement joins TRBV7-9 to TRBJ1-2; TRBD1 might be the D (5 bases). V lost 6 bases and J 6 bases, leaving 14 bases between the germline ends. The CDR3 spans 13 residues. CDR1 SEHNR and CDR2 FQNEAQ come from the germline V gene (reference sequence). The CDR3 DNA is TGTGCCAGCAGACGGCAGGGTATGGATGGCTACACCTTC. Protein sequence: CASRRQGMDGYTF.

V usage is TRBV28 and J usage is TRBJ2-3; 9 nucleotides align to TRBD2. From germline, CDR1 is MDHEN and CDR2 SYDVKM. The CDR3 is made up of 17 amino acids. V shed 6 bases, J shed 4 bases, and the junction held 14 bases outside the gene matches. DNA for the CDR3: TGTGCCAGCAGCCGATTGGGGGTAGCGGGAGTTGCAGATACGCAGTATTTT. This encodes CASSRLGVAGVADTQYF. The entire variable domain, with the rest obtained from reference TRBV28 and TRBJ2-3, is as follows: DVKVTQSSRYLVKRTGEKVFLECVQDMDHENMFWYRQDPGLGLRLIYFSYDVKMKEKGDIPEGYSVSREKKERFSLILESASTNQTSMYLCASSRLGVAGVADTQYFGPGTRLTVL.

The chain recombines TRBV4-1 with TRBJ2-4, with 9 bases aligning to TRBD1. V dropped 1 base and J dropped 3; count of bases not matched to a gene: 4. Germline V lookup: CDR1 MGHRA, CDR2 YSYEKL. This CDR3 contains 16 residues. The CDR3 DNA reads as TGCGCCAGCAGCCAAGGGACAGGGGTCGGCAAAAACATTCAGTACTTC. Encoded protein: CASSQGTGVGKNIQYF.

The CDR3 protein is CASSLVGLAGDTQYF. The DNA of the CDR3 is TGTGCCAGCAGTTTGGTTGGGCTAGCCGGAGACACGCAGTATTTT. The rearrangement joins TRBV6-5 to TRBJ2-3, with D tentatively TRBD2 (5 bases). V was shortened by 4 bases and J by 9 bases, with 20 bases between the two germline ends. Germline CDR1 is MNHEY and CDR2 is SVGAGI. The CDR3 has 15 residues.

The chain uses TRBV30 and TRBJ2-4, with a possible D match to TRBD2 (5 bases). The CDR3 has 13 residues. V shed 3 bases and J shed 7 bases, with 13 bases lying between them. CDR1 is GTSNPN and CDR2 is SVGIG in the germline V gene (reference sequence). Here the CDR3 DNA reads TGTGCCTGGAGCGGTGGAGGAGCCAACATTCAGTACTTC. Protein: CAWSGGGANIQYF.

J is TRBJ2-5 and V is TRBV5-4, with D unresolved. The germline V and J ends were trimmed by 4 bases and 5 bases, with 15 bases remaining between them. The length of the CDR3 is 14 residues. The V gene's germline CDR1 is SGHNT and CDR2 YYREEE (reference sequence). CDR3 in DNA: TGTGCCAGCAGCCTAACGGGTGTCCCGGAGACCCAGTACTTC. As protein: CASSLTGVPETQYF.

The rearrangement joins TRBV7-9 to TRBJ1-5, with TRBD1 as a possible D gene (6 bases). The CDR3 covers 17 residues. Germline V gene sequence: CDR1 SEHNR, CDR2 FQNEAQ (reference sequence). The V gene lost 5 bases and the J gene lost 0 bases, with 17 bases spanning the gap. The CDR3 loop is CASSQTGPEYSNQPQHF. The CDR3, as DNA: TGTGCCAGCAGCCAGACAGGACCCGAATATAGCAATCAGCCCCAGCATTTT.

This clone appeared a few times. V usage is TRBV30 and J usage is TRBJ1-5; D gene unclear. V lost 5 bases to trimming and J lost 0 bases, with 8 bases between them. Germline CDR1 reads GTSNPN; CDR2 reads SVGIG (reference sequence). The CDR3 runs to 13 residues. The CDR3 loop is CAWSIDSNQPQHF. The CDR3 region has the DNA TGTGCCTGGTCGATAGATAGCAATCAGCCCCAGCATTTT.

The genes are TRBV6-4 and TRBJ2-1, with D possibly matching TRBD2 (5 bases). The CDR3 sequence is 15 residues long. V shed 5 bases and J shed 0 bases, with 11 bases lying between them. The germline CDR1 and CDR2 sequences are MRHNA and SNTAGT. The DNA of the CDR3 is TGTGCCAGCAGTCCGACTACGAGCTCCTACAATGAGCAGTTCTTC. It translates to CASSPTTSSYNEQFF.

The rearrangement joins TRBV30 to TRBJ1-2, with 7 bases identical to TRBD1. This CDR3 contains 12 residues. The V gene's germline CDR1 is GTSNPN and CDR2 SVGIG (reference sequence). V lost 4 bases, J lost 8 bases, and 7 bases stayed unmatched. The CDR3 protein is CAWTFGQVGYTF. The CDR3 DNA reads TGTGCCTGGACCTTCGGACAGGTCGGCTACACCTTC.

V usage is TRBV15 and J usage is TRBJ2-3, with 13 bases matching TRBD2. CDR1 and CDR2 from the germline V gene are LNHNV and YYDKDF (reference sequence). J was trimmed by 5 bases and V by 0 bases; bases with no gene match: 8. There are 18 residues in the CDR3. CDR3 sequence reads: CATSRDWGTSGTKDTQYF. The CDR3 coding sequence is TGTGCCACCAGCAGAGATTGGGGGACTAGCGGGACTAAAGATACGCAGTATTTT.

The J gene is TRBJ2-3, the V gene TRBV5-4; TRBD2 aligns across 12 bases. The CDR3 is 15 residues long. Germline V gene lookup returns CDR1 SGHNT and CDR2 YYREEE (reference sequence). Trimming removed 0 bases from V and 6 bases from J; junction bases left unmatched: 2. CDR3 region: CASSLEGTSGDTQYF. In nucleotides, the CDR3 is TGTGCCAGCAGCTTGGAGGGGACTAGCGGGGATACGCAGTATTTT.

This clone was detected only once. The chain couples TRBV7-8 to TRBJ2-3, with D possibly TRBD2 on 6 matching bases. V was cut by 5 bases and J by 2 bases, with 14 bases left in between. CDR1 is SGHVS, CDR2 FQNEAQ, per germline. CDR3 length: 15 residues. The CDR3 sequence: CASSIVGLDTDTQYF. CDR3 DNA sequence: TGTGCCAGCAGCATCGTGGGACTGGACACAGATACGCAGTATTTT.

The V and J genes are TRBV5-1 and TRBJ2-5; D possibly corresponds to TRBD2 (6 bases). Trimming shortened V by 5 bases and J by 5 bases, and 25 bases separated the two germline ends. Germline V CDR1 and CDR2: SGHRS, YFSETQ. There are 17 residues in the CDR3. The CDR3 DNA follows: TGCGCCAGCAGGCCTTGGGGTAGCGGAGGAGCCAGGGAGACCCAGTACTTC. It is translated as CASRPWGSGGARETQYF.

This sequence joins TRBV6-1 and TRBJ1-3; 8 bases align to TRBD1. Losses at the gene ends were 6 bases for V and 4 bases for J; bases not matched to a gene: 5. CDR3 size: 14 residues. Germline CDR1 and CDR2: MNHNS and SASEGT. The CDR3 region has the DNA TGTGCCAGCAGCGACAGGGGAGTGGGAAACACCATATATTTT. Translating gives CASSDRGVGNTIYF.

The chain is built from TRBV4-1 and TRBJ2-5; TRBD1 aligns across 9 bases. Trimming took 2 bases from V and 2 from J; bases not matched to a gene: 3. Germline lookup yields CDR1 MGHRA and CDR2 YSYEKL. The CDR3 runs to 15 residues. CDR3 loop: CASSQPDRGQETQYF. Here the CDR3 DNA reads TGCGCCAGCAGCCAACCAGACAGGGGGCAAGAGACCCAGTACTTC.

This clone was seen more than once but under ten times. V gene TRBV19 combines with J gene TRBJ1-5; possibly TRBD1 for D (6 bases). The CDR3 spans 17 residues. Germline V gives CDR1 LNHDA, CDR2 SQIVND (reference sequence). V dropped 4 bases and J dropped 0 bases, with 16 bases sitting between them. CDR3 amino acids: CASSTHRVEDSNQPQHF. As DNA, the CDR3 is TGTGCCAGTAGTACCCACAGGGTGGAGGATAGCAATCAGCCCCAGCATTTT.

The J gene is TRBJ2-3, the V gene TRBV19; D gene uncertain. Trimming left V 3 bases short and J 0 bases short, with 7 bases between. The germline gives CDR1 LNHDA, CDR2 SQIVND (reference sequence). The CDR3 runs to 14 residues. The CDR3 DNA follows: TGTGCCAGTAGTATCTCGTCTAGCACAGATACGCAGTATTTT. This translates into CASSISSSTDTQYF.

The CDR3 coding sequence is TGTGCCAGCAGTGAAGCATCGTATTCACCCCTCCACTTT. It yields the protein CASSEASYSPLHF. The V and J genes are TRBV6-1 and TRBJ1-6; D is uncertain. CDR1 and CDR2 (germline): MNHNS, SASEGT. The CDR3 spans 13 residues. Deletions cut 0 bases from V and 8 bases from J, with 5 bases between.